This passage covers 8 T cell receptor beta chains from one sample sequenced in a study of patients and donors after allogeneic stem cell transplantation (dated by TCRdb to between 2020 and 2021). Library preparation employed RT-PCR. Data came from a NextSeq 550. In TCRdb, the public reads were trimmed at Q25 with fastp and aligned with MiXCR, with productive beta chains retained. Rows with a matching CDR3 protein are joined into one entry that keeps the most common DNA and genes. For this sample the table gives about a million distinct CDR3 sequences, of which approximately 18% were detected only once. The ten largest clones represent under 6.5% of the sample. Sequenced input: blood, either unsorted or a sorted T cell fraction (not recorded which). These receptors came from a human donor who was either an allogeneic HSCT recipient or a stem cell or donor lymphocyte infusion donor (not recorded which). It is not recorded whose cells these are; they may come from a transplant donor.

The J gene is TRBJ2-1, the V gene TRBV7-9; D possibly corresponds to TRBD2 (6 bases). The CDR3 contains 13 residues. The germline V gene encodes CDR1 SEHNR and CDR2 FQNEAQ (reference sequence). The germline V and J ends were trimmed by 11 bases and 4 bases, with 15 bases remaining between them. The chain's CDR3 is CASGTVLYNEQFF. CDR3 bases: TGTGCCTCCGGGACTGTACTTTACAATGAGCAGTTCTTC.

This clonotype was recorded a few times. The chain has TRBV5-1 and TRBJ1-2, with 9 bases that match TRBD1. The V gene's germline CDR1 is SGHRS and CDR2 YFSETQ. Trimming cost V 4 bases and J 8 bases; bases outside gene matches: 15. There are 16 residues in the CDR3. The CDR3 sequence is CASSEPPGQGRTGYTF. CDR3 in DNA: TGCGCCAGCAGCGAACCTCCGGGACAGGGAAGGACGGGCTACACCTTC.

In its sample, this clonotype was seen a few times. This chain joins TRBV7-9 and TRBJ2-1; 9 bases are a match to TRBD2. Germline lookup yields CDR1 SEHNR and CDR2 FQNEAQ (reference sequence). The CDR3 length is 16 residues. V trimming: 4 bases; J trimming: 7 bases; junction bases outside the gene matches: 11. The CDR3 here is CASSSTGTSWRNEQFF. DNA for the CDR3: TGTGCCAGCAGCTCAACCGGGACTAGCTGGAGGAATGAGCAGTTCTTC.

The chain employs TRBV13 and TRBJ2-6; D is perhaps TRBD2 (6 bases). The CDR3 totals 17 residues. Germline assignment: CDR1 PRHDT and CDR2 FYEKMQ (reference sequence). Trimming removed 0 bases at V and 4 bases at J, with 13 bases between. CDR3 region: CASSLGGTAWGANVLTF. The CDR3 region has the DNA TGTGCCAGCAGCTTAGGGGGGACTGCGTGGGGGGCCAACGTCCTGACTTTC.

This chain links TRBV19 with TRBJ2-7; 7 bases agree with TRBD1. CDR3 size: 15 residues. Germline V CDR1 and CDR2: LNHDA, SQIVND (reference sequence). J was trimmed by 0 bases and V by 5 bases; bases with no gene match: 7. The DNA for the CDR3 is TGTGCCAGTAGTCACCCCAGACAGGGCTCCTACGAGCAGTACTTC. Residues: CASSHPRQGSYEQYF.

The chain links TRBV27 to TRBJ1-1, with D maybe TRBD1 (5 bases). The length of the CDR3 is 13 residues. The V gene lost 3 bases and the J gene lost 5 bases, with 10 bases spanning the gap. CDR1 and CDR2 (germline): MNHEY, SMNVEV (reference sequence). CDR3: CASSFDEGTEAFF. The CDR3 region has the DNA TGTGCCAGCAGTTTTGACGAGGGGACTGAAGCTTTCTTT.

This clonotype was detected a few times. The V call is TRBV4-1, the J call TRBJ1-2; D is uncertain. The germline V gene encodes CDR1 MGHRA and CDR2 YSYEKL. The V and J ends lost 1 base and 1 base respectively, with 10 bases between them. The length of the CDR3 is 15 residues. Here the CDR3 DNA reads TGCGCCAGCAGCCAAGTTGAGGGCAGTAACTATGGCTACACCTTC. It codes for CASSQVEGSNYGYTF.

The rearrangement links TRBV29-1 to TRBJ2-3; 10 nucleotides align to TRBD1. With 7 bases clipped from V and 2 bases from J, the junction kept 3 bases outside the gene matches. Germline V gives CDR1 SQVTM, CDR2 ANQGSEA. This CDR3 region has 13 residues. This chain's CDR3 is CSGDRGVTDTQYF. The CDR3 bases are TGCAGCGGGGACAGGGGAGTCACAGATACGCAGTATTTT.